A selection of T cell receptor beta chains follows, all from one sample in a study of T cells in Graves' hyperthyroidism and ophthalmopathy. A single record per CDR3 protein comes from TCRdb applying MiXCR to the multiplex PCR reads. The sample has roughly 700,000 distinct CDR3 sequences; 12% to 15% are singletons. Sequencing was done on a sample of blood. The receptor source for this set is a woman under 30 with Graves' hyperthyroidism. Each CDR3 is given with its conserved first and last residue. D genes are given only for firm matches. A clone size is listed for some rows: how often the clone was seen (once, few, many), or a class if it is expanded.

17 TRBJ2-2 TRBD2 many TRBV12-3/TRBV12-4 CASSISERGPNTGELFF TGTGCCAGCAGCATCAGCGAGCGGGGTCCGAACACCGGGGAGCTGTTTTTT
16 TRBJ1-2 TRBD1 few TRBV24-1 CATSHKDRAGLGGYTF TGTGCCACCAGTCATAAGGACAGGGCAGGGCTAGGTGGCTACACCTTC
14 TRBJ1-2 . many TRBV6-1 CASSEGTIYYGYTF TGTGCCAGCAGTGAAGGAACCATATACTATGGCTACACCTTC
11 TRBJ2-1 . . TRBV29-1 CSVPDYNEQFF TGCAGCGTTCCGGACTACAATGAGCAGTTCTTC
14 TRBJ2-7 TRBD1 many TRBV20-1 CSASSGGLGGEQYF TGCAGTGCTTCCTCAGGGGGCCTTGGAGGCGAGCAGTACTTC
14 TRBJ2-1 TRBD2 few TRBV19 CASSIAGGGNEQFF TGTGCCAGTAGTATAGCGGGAGGGGGCAATGAGCAGTTCTTC
15 TRBJ2-5 TRBD1 . TRBV6-1 CASRGSTGVQETQYF TGTGCCAGCCGGGGCAGTACAGGGGTTCAAGAGACCCAGTACTTC
15 TRBJ1-1 TRBD1 few TRBV6-1 CASSFSGTVNTEAFF TGTGCCAGCAGTTTTTCCGGGACAGTGAACACTGAAGCTTTCTTT
15 TRBJ2-1 TRBD2 few TRBV5-4 CASSSIAGGVNEQFF TGTGCCAGCAGTTCTATAGCGGGAGGGGTCAATGAGCAGTTCTTC
13 TRBJ2-1 . . TRBV13 CASSQLRSNEQFF TGTGCCAGCAGCCAGCTAAGGAGCAATGAGCAGTTCTTC
13 TRBJ2-7 . many TRBV18 CASSPLPLSEQYF TGTGCCAGCTCGCCCCTTCCGTTATCTGAGCAGTACTTC
15 TRBJ2-1 . few TRBV29-1 CSVEGSGSSYNEQFF TGCAGCGTTGAAGGTAGCGGAAGCTCCTACAATGAGCAGTTCTTC
16 TRBJ1-6 . . TRBV18 CASSPPRKGGNSPLHF TGTGCCAGCTCACCACCCAGGAAGGGCGGGAATTCACCCCTCCACTTT
13 TRBJ1-4 TRBD1 many TRBV2 CASSERDRGKLFF TGTGCCAGCAGTGAAAGGGACAGAGGGAAACTGTTTTTT
14 TRBJ1-6 . . TRBV20-1 CSAREPGTNSPLHF TGCAGTGCTAGAGAGCCCGGGACCAATTCACCCCTCCACTTT
14 TRBJ1-2 . many TRBV15 CATSYEWVGYGYTF TGTGCCACCAGCTACGAGTGGGTTGGCTATGGCTACACCTTC
15 TRBJ1-1 TRBD1 . TRBV7-8 CASSDRGGSGTEAFF TGTGCCAGCAGCGACAGGGGAGGGAGTGGCACTGAAGCTTTCTTT
15 TRBJ1-2 . . TRBV7-3 CASSLSPDPRYGYTF TGTGCCAGCAGCTTATCCCCGGACCCAAGATATGGCTACACCTTC
14 TRBJ2-3 TRBD1 few TRBV19 CATTDRGSTDTQYF TGTGCCACCACGGACAGGGGTTCCACAGATACGCAGTATTTT
14 TRBJ1-5 . . TRBV19 CASKSSGPNQPQHF TGTGCCAGTAAGTCATCAGGTCCCAATCAGCCCCAGCATTTT
13 TRBJ2-7 . . TRBV5-1 CASSFIDSYEQYF TGCGCCAGCAGCTTCATCGACTCCTACGAGCAGTACTTC
18 TRBJ2-1 . many TRBV24-1 CATSGPQGRAGRGNEQFF TGTGCCACCAGTGGGCCCCAGGGCAGGGCGGGGAGAGGTAATGAGCAGTTCTTC
13 TRBJ2-7 . many TRBV6-1 CASSGLMGHEQYF TGTGCCAGCAGCGGACTAATGGGTCACGAGCAGTACTTC
15 TRBJ2-1 . few TRBV19 CASRWRFSSYNEQFF TGTGCCAGTAGATGGAGATTCAGCTCCTACAATGAGCAGTTCTTC
13 TRBJ1-2 . many TRBV20-1 CSARDNADYGYTF TGCAGTGCTAGAGATAACGCAGACTATGGCTACACCTTC
13 TRBJ2-7 . . TRBV20-1 CSAREVHSYEQYF TGCAGTGCTAGGGAGGTACACTCCTACGAGCAGTACTTC
13 TRBJ2-1 . few TRBV20-1 CSARRRGWYEQFF TGCAGTGCTAGACGTCGGGGATGGTATGAGCAGTTCTTC
15 TRBJ1-4 . . TRBV25-1 CASSELRTTNEKLFF TGTGCCAGCAGTGAATTAAGGACAACTAATGAAAAACTGTTTTTT
15 TRBJ1-2 . . TRBV29-1 CSVEDTGSANYGYTF TGCAGCGTTGAAGATACAGGGTCGGCTAACTATGGCTACACCTTC
14 TRBJ2-7 . . TRBV28 CASRYLDGTYEQYF TGTGCCAGCAGGTACTTGGACGGAACCTACGAGCAGTACTTC
13 TRBJ2-7 . many TRBV2 CASTSVTYYEQYF TGTGCCAGCACCTCCGTGACTTACTACGAGCAGTACTTC
13 TRBJ2-7 . few TRBV29-1 CSVVLLHSYEQYF TGCAGCGTTGTTTTGCTGCACTCCTACGAGCAGTACTTC
17 TRBJ2-1 TRBD2 many TRBV7-8 CASSLVAGGPRYNEQFF TGTGCCAGCAGCTTAGTTGCGGGAGGGCCGCGGTACAATGAGCAGTTCTTC
17 TRBJ1-4 . few TRBV4-3 CASSQDPGAGTNEKLFF TGCGCCAGCAGCCAAGATCCGGGAGCGGGGACTAATGAAAAACTGTTTTTT
14 TRBJ2-3 TRBD2 many TRBV11-2 CASSFAGVPDTQYF TGTGCCAGCAGTTTTGCGGGGGTCCCAGATACGCAGTATTTT
13 TRBJ2-5 . many TRBV29-1 CSVDRVFIETQYF TGCAGCGTTGACAGGGTGTTTATAGAGACCCAGTACTTC